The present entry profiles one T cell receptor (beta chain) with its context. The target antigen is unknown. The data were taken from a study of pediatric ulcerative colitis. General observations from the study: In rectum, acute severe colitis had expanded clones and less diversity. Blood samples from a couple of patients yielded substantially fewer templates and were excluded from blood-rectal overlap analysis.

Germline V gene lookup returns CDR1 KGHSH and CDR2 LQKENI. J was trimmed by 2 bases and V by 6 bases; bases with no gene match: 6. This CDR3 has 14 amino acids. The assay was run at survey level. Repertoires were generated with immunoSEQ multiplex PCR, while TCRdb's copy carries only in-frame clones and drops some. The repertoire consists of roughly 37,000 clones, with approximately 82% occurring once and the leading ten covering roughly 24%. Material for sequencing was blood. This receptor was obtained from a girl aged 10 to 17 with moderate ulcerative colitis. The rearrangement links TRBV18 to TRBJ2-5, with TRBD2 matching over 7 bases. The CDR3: CASSLRLAQETQYF. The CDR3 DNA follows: TGTGCCAGCTCTCTCCGACTAGCTCAAGAGACCCAGTACTTC.